This TCR beta chain was observed in a study of blood T cell repertoires in COVID-19 (dated by TCRdb to 2020 to 2021). Study-level background: The collaborator samples originated in the United States, Italy and Spain and spanned the acute and convalescent phases of COVID-19. The material from the prospective study consisted of cDNA or gDNA derived from T cells, B-cell-depleted T cells, or PBMCs. Subjects who had been exposed to COVID-19, were actively infected with it, or had recovered from it provided the deeply sampled blood TCRbeta repertoires that made up the dataset. The repertoires were released in a freely available public database meant as a resource for research on the immune response to SARS-CoV-2. The samples were drawn from two sources: the first 160 participants of the ongoing ImmuneRACE study, and 1,000 to 1,500 subjects contributed by 6 global collaborators. Sample metadata almost always included a de-identified subject ID, COVID-19 status, age in years and sex. Where available, HLA class I and class II types were obtained from metadata supplied by the sample provider rather than from assay-based typing.

Points the paper makes about the study in general: The amount of clinical and demographic metadata varied by source and participant and was provided uncurated.

TCRbeta CDR3 regions were amplified from genomic DNA by means of the immunoSEQ Assay, a bias-controlled multiplex PCR. The study's processing was this. The number of nucleated cells in each sample was estimated by amplification of reference gene primers within the assay. Sequence reads were collapsed and filtered to measure the absolute abundance of every unique TCRbeta CDR3 rearrangement. For each sample, productive Simpson clonality was calculated as the square root of Simpson's diversity index across productive rearrangements. Drawn from immuneACCESS, this table holds only the in-frame rearrangements with V and J called that TCRdb kept. Clones are partly lost; checked studies trace under half to an unresolved V gene and leave the rest unexplained. D and trimming were read from the DNA, whereas the V and J calls and clone size are those reported in that table. In all, the sample holds more than 150,000 clones, and about 89% of those were seen once. The ten top clones hold roughly 2.6% of the sample.

The CDR3 has 15 amino acids, counting the end cysteine and phenylalanine. CDR3 DNA is the only sequence kept; it has 45 bases, read in frame from the first base. Whole blood was collected in K2EDTA tubes by collaborating institutions according to the institutions' own protocols. Collaborator samples were shipped for TCRbeta analysis as frozen whole blood, isolated PBMCs, or DNA extracted from either sample type. Remarks on this clone: No antigen is known for it. Base quality data are lacking; no much larger clone is found one base away.

The chain couples TRBV21-1 to TRBJ1-1; the table's D call TRBD1 went unverified against the DNA. TRBV21-1 is recorded as a pseudogene. This clonotype was obtained from a man aged 40-50 years with active or convalescent COVID-19. Sequencing was carried out using peripheral blood. The CDR3 region reads CASRGTGGHGTEAFF. At the DNA level, the sequence is TGTGCCAGCAGAGGGACAGGGGGCCACGGAACTGAAGCTTTCTTT.